Listed below are T cell receptor beta chains from one sample, sequenced in a study of prognosis after radiotherapy for stage I lung cancer. TCRdb re-derived calls from the multiplex PCR reads in MiXCR, one entry per CDR3 protein. The data hold more than 13,000 distinct CDR3 sequences, with 30% observed a single time. The sequenced sample was PBMCs, obtained before or after stereotactic body radiation therapy (not recorded which). These TCRs come from a donor aged 50 or older with non-small cell lung cancer. The CDR3 runs from the conserved cysteine through the conserved F or W.

>TRBV7-9
CASSMRGVGSGDTQYF
>TRBV7-7
CASSFYLGTEAFF
>TRBV13
CASSSRDRGQRDEKLFF
>TRBV7-9
CASSLGGTYEQYF
>TRBV2
CASSAYGYVNTIYF
>TRBV28
CASSGVYEQYF
>TRBV7-9
CASSFGTGWNEQFF
>TRBV7-8
CASSLCIEELYEQYF
>TRBV3-1
CASSQDSYSLFGNTIYF
>TRBV13
CASSLGTGFYEQYF